The 17 T cell receptor beta chains listed next were all sequenced from one sample in a study of cytomegalovirus exposure and HLA in healthy donors (dated by TCRdb to 2015 to 2018). Library creation used the immunoSEQ multiplex PCR assay. The multiplex PCR relied on a mix of 60 forward primers for TCR Vbeta segments and 13 reverse primers for TCR Jbeta segments. The immuneACCESS repertoire file appears here via TCRdb, limited to in-frame rearrangements. These files lack a portion of the clones; in checked studies, under half of the deficit traces to unresolved V genes, and the cause of the others is not known. The sample table lists some 150,000 clones, roughly 79% of them with a count of one. The ten biggest clones cover roughly 4.9% of the sample. What was sequenced was PBMCs. The origin of the receptors is a young woman in good health and CMV-seropositive.

This sequence joins TRBV7-6 and TRBJ2-3, with 9 bases lining up with TRBD1. The germline gives CDR1 SGHVS, CDR2 FNYEAQ. This CDR3 contains 15 residues. After removal of 4 bases from V and 3 bases from J, the junction contained 5 bases not matched to a gene. The CDR3 here is CASSSQGAETDTQYF. The CDR3, as DNA: TGTGCCAGCAGCTCACAGGGGGCTGAAACAGATACGCAGTATTTT.

The V and J genes are TRBV5-6 and TRBJ1-2; no reliable D call. The CDR3 is 15 residues long. With 1 base removed from V and 4 bases from J, the gap between germline ends came to 14 bases. The germline gives CDR1 SGHDT, CDR2 YYEEEE. The CDR3 is CASSLNMGGSYGYTF. The CDR3 nucleotides read TGTGCCAGCAGCTTGAATATGGGAGGCTCCTATGGCTACACCTTC. The variable domain in full, completed from reference TRBV5-6 and TRBJ1-2, reads DAGVTQSPTHLIKTRGQQVTLRCSPKSGHDTVSWYQQALGQGPQFIFQYYEEEERQRGNFPDRFSGHQFPNYSSELNVNALLLGDSALYLCASSLNMGGSYGYTFGSGTRLTVV.

The chain joins TRBV9 to TRBJ1-1; weak D call: TRBD1 (5 bases). The germline V gene encodes CDR1 SGDLS and CDR2 YYNGEE. The CDR3 length is 13 residues. V lost 1 base, J lost 3 bases, and 7 bases lay in between. This CDR3 is CASSVPGDTEAFF. Here the CDR3 DNA reads TGTGCCAGCAGCGTACCGGGGGACACTGAAGCTTTCTTT.

The J gene is TRBJ1-3, the V gene TRBV5-5, with D tentatively TRBD1 (5 bases). The germline V gene encodes CDR1 SGHKS and CDR2 YYEKEE (reference sequence). The length of the CDR3 is 15 residues. V was clipped by 2 bases and J by 0 bases, with 9 bases between them. The DNA for the CDR3 is TGTGCCAGCAGCTTCGGACACAGCTCTGGAAACACCATATATTTT. It codes for CASSFGHSSGNTIYF.

The rearrangement joins TRBV30 to TRBJ1-6; 9 bases are shared with TRBD1. CDR3 length: 17 residues. Germline V CDR1 and CDR2: GTSNPN, SVGIG (reference sequence). V shed 0 bases, J shed 9 bases, and the junction held 12 bases outside the gene matches. Written as DNA, the CDR3 is TGTGCCTGGAGTGTAGGGGTTGGGGGACAGGGTCGTTCACCCCTCCACTTT. It translates to CAWSVGVGGQGRSPLHF.

V gene TRBV15 combines with J gene TRBJ2-1; D remains unclear. The CDR3 loop spans 15 amino acids. V lost 1 base and J 3 bases, leaving 10 bases between the germline ends. Germline loops: CDR1 LNHNV, CDR2 YYDKDF (reference sequence). The CDR3, as DNA: TGTGCCACCAGCAGAGCGGGTGCGAGCTACAATGAGCAGTTCTTC. Its translation is CATSRAGASYNEQFF.

This clone was found a few times. CDR3 sequence reads: CAWSTDRHQPQHF. Here the CDR3 DNA reads TGTGCCTGGAGTACAGACAGGCATCAGCCCCAGCATTTT. The chain employs TRBV30 and TRBJ1-5; tentatively, D is TRBD1 (6 bases). This CDR3 has 13 residues. Germline V gene data show CDR1 as GTSNPN and CDR2 as SVGIG (reference sequence). With 2 bases removed from V and 5 bases from J, the gap between germline ends came to 10 bases.

The V call is TRBV25-1, the J call TRBJ2-7; TRBD2 matches 7 bases. The trim removed 7 bases at V and 7 bases at J, leaving 10 bases unmatched. The CDR3 consists of 13 residues. Per germline, CDR1 MGHDK and CDR2 SYGVNS. The CDR3 DNA reads TGTGCCAGCAATCCACCTTGGGAGGGGGAGCAGTACTTC. It codes for CASNPPWEGEQYF.

The chain recombines TRBV27 with TRBJ1-4; D is undetermined. This CDR3 contains 14 residues. Trimming stripped 3 bases from V and 8 bases from J, with 13 bases between. The germline V gene has CDR1 MNHEY and CDR2 SMNVEV (reference sequence). This CDR3 reads CASSLSPNGEKLFF. As DNA, the CDR3 is TGTGCCAGCAGTTTGTCTCCCAACGGGGAAAAACTGTTTTTT.

The chain carries TRBV7-2 and TRBJ1-2, with D possibly matching TRBD1 (5 bases). V was pared by 2 bases and J by 2 bases, with 9 bases between. CDR1 is SGHTA and CDR2 is FQGNSA in the germline V gene. The CDR3 spans 14 residues. The CDR3 region is CASSLYQGNYGYTF. CDR3 sequence (DNA): TGTGCCAGCAGCTTATATCAGGGCAACTATGGCTACACCTTC.

The chain uses TRBV27 and TRBJ1-4, with 7 bases that match TRBD1. The CDR3 has 16 residues. J was trimmed by 4 bases and V by 2 bases; bases with no gene match: 7. The germline gives CDR1 MNHEY, CDR2 SMNVEV (reference sequence). The CDR3: CASSLTQGTLNEKLFF. The CDR3 nucleotides are TGTGCCAGCAGTTTAACACAGGGGACGCTTAATGAAAAACTGTTTTTT.

The V call is TRBV4-1, the J call TRBJ2-7; unclear D gene. V was shortened by 7 bases and J by 6 bases, with 22 bases between the two germline ends. The V gene's germline CDR1 is MGHRA and CDR2 YSYEKL. The CDR3 is 15 residues long. The DNA for the CDR3 is TGCGCCAGCACCCCGATCTTACGTGAGAGCCCCGAGCAGTACTTC. Translating it yields CASTPILRESPEQYF.

The chain combines TRBV5-6 with TRBJ2-2; D is unresolved. Trimming took 1 base from V and 6 from J, leaving 7 bases between them. There are 13 residues in the CDR3. From germline, CDR1 is SGHDT and CDR2 YYEEEE. CDR3 loop: CASSLISPGELFF. CDR3 DNA: TGTGCCAGCAGCTTGATTAGCCCCGGGGAGCTGTTTTTT.

The chain couples TRBV5-1 to TRBJ2-3; tentatively, D is TRBD2 (5 bases). Germline V gene sequence: CDR1 SGHRS, CDR2 YFSETQ. Trimming took off 6 bases at V and 4 bases at J, with 12 bases between the two ends. The CDR3 spans 13 residues. CDR3 amino acids: CASNRLEADTQYF. CDR3 nucleotides: TGCGCCAGCAACCGACTGGAGGCAGATACGCAGTATTTT. Looking up the rest from reference TRBV5-1 and TRBJ2-3 gives the full variable domain: KAGVTQTPRYLIKTRGQQVTLSCSPISGHRSVSWYQQTPGQGLQFLFEYFSETQRNKGNFPGRFSGRQFSNSRSEMNVSTLELGDSALYLCASNRLEADTQYFGPGTRLTVL.

This chain links TRBV28 with TRBJ1-2; D might be TRBD1 (6 bases). Germline values: CDR1 MDHEN, CDR2 SYDVKM. Trimming took off 3 bases at V and 8 bases at J, with 16 bases between the two ends. The CDR3 has 14 residues. CDR3 nucleotide sequence: TGTGCCAGCAGTTTCTGGGCAGGGGAAGGGGGCTACACCTTC. Amino acid sequence: CASSFWAGEGGYTF.

This clone was found once. The J gene is TRBJ2-7, the V gene TRBV6-6; TRBD2 matches at 11 bases. The V gene's germline CDR1 is MNHNY and CDR2 SVGAGI (reference sequence). V shed 7 bases and J 0 bases; nucleotides not matched to a gene: 5. The CDR3 runs to 15 residues. DNA of the CDR3: TGTGCCAGCATCCCTAGCGGGGGGCGCTCCTACGAGCAGTACTTC. Protein: CASIPSGGRSYEQYF.

This clone appeared a few times. DNA for the CDR3: TGTGCCAGCAGTGACTCCGGGGGGGCTTACAATGAGCAGTTCTTC. Translated: CASSDSGGAYNEQFF. The V gene is TRBV6-4, the J gene TRBJ2-1, with 8 bases identical to TRBD2. The germline CDR1 and CDR2 sequences are MRHNA and SNTAGT. This CDR3 has 15 residues. The V gene end was trimmed by 0 bases and the J gene end by 4 bases; junction bases not matched to a gene: 2.